The next 30 T cell receptor beta chains were all read from a single sample in a study of OX40 agonist ivuxolimab in advanced cancers. The repertoire was sequenced with immunoSEQ multiplex PCR; TCRdb's copy has only in-frame clones and lacks some. Of fewer than 85,000 clones listed, around 86% were seen once; the top ten hold just under 2%. The sequencing here drew on CD4+ or CD8+ T cells sorted from blood, taken in a trial of the OX40 agonist ivuxolimab. These receptor sequences come from an adult with an advanced solid tumor such as melanoma, head and neck, liver or kidney cancer.

The rearrangement uses TRBV30 and TRBJ1-1; 7 nucleotides line up with TRBD1. V was clipped by 2 bases and J by 1 base; unmatched bases: 1. The CDR3 has 13 residues. Germline CDR1 is GTSNPN and CDR2 is SVGIG (reference sequence). CDR3 in amino acids: CAWSRDRNTEAFF. CDR3 in DNA: TGTGCCTGGAGTCGGGACAGGAACACTGAAGCTTTCTTT.

The rearrangement joins TRBV6-5 to TRBJ1-2; 7 bases line up with TRBD1. Germline-derived CDR1 and CDR2 are MNHEY and SVGAGI. J was trimmed by 5 bases and V by 10 bases; bases with no gene match: 16. The CDR3 length is 15 residues. This chain's CDR3 is CAIQKVAGGGYGYTF. Written as DNA, the CDR3 is TGTGCCATCCAGAAGGTGGCAGGGGGAGGTTATGGCTACACCTTC.

V usage is TRBV7-2 and J usage is TRBJ1-1; D is perhaps TRBD1 (6 bases). The ends were cut back, 10 bases at V and 6 bases at J, with 18 bases in the middle. The CDR3 runs to 13 residues. Looked up from germline, CDR1 is SGHTA and CDR2 is FQGNSA. The CDR3 reads CATEDSFWSEAFF. In DNA form, the CDR3 reads TGTGCCACCGAGGACAGCTTTTGGTCTGAAGCTTTCTTT.

The chain joins TRBV7-5 to TRBJ2-3; TRBD1, the table's D call, lacks a check against the DNA. TRBV7-5 counts as a pseudogene. The CDR3 covers 18 residues. The CDR3: CVRSLIVLGHGRTDTQYF. The CDR3 nucleotides read TGTGTCAGAAGCTTAATCGTTTTGGGCCATGGCCGAACAGATACGCAGTATTTT.

The gene calls are TRBV28 and TRBJ2-4; D uncertain. The length of the CDR3 is 12 residues. The germline V and J ends were trimmed by 7 bases and 4 bases, with 8 bases remaining between them. Germline loops: CDR1 MDHEN, CDR2 SYDVKM. The CDR3 protein is CASIGQKNIQYF. The CDR3 DNA reads as TGTGCCAGCATTGGGCAGAAAAACATTCAGTACTTC.

The V gene is TRBV6-5, the J gene TRBJ1-4, with D uncertain. Trimming removed 2 bases from V and 3 bases from J, with 10 bases in between. The germline CDR1 and CDR2 sequences are MNHEY and SVGAGI. The CDR3 runs 15 residues. In nucleotides, the CDR3 is TGTGCCAGCAGTTACGACGGGCCCCCTAATGAAAAACTGTTTTTT. Protein: CASSYDGPPNEKLFF.

The chain is built from TRBV5-6 and TRBJ1-5; D may be TRBD1 (5 bases). The germline V gene encodes CDR1 SGHDT and CDR2 YYEEEE. V lost 0 bases and J 5 bases, leaving 9 bases between the germline ends. The CDR3 runs 14 residues. CDR3 nucleotide sequence: TGTGCCAGCAGCTTGGGACAGTACTATCAGCCCCAGCATTTT. Its protein product is CASSLGQYYQPQHF.

This clone was observed once. This chain links TRBV11-3 with TRBJ2-1; 9 positions agree with TRBD2. The CDR3 is made up of 14 amino acids. Losses at the gene ends were 1 base for V and 7 bases for J; bases not matched to a gene: 2. In germline, CDR1 is SGHNT, CDR2 YENEEA. The CDR3 coding sequence is TGTGCCAGCAGCTTAGTCGCGGGGGGGAATGAGCAGTTCTTC. As protein: CASSLVAGGNEQFF.

The chain is built from TRBV11-3 and TRBJ2-7; 9 bases map to TRBD1. The CDR3 contains 14 residues. The ends lost 4 bases at V and 5 bases at J; junction bases unmatched: 6. The germline gives CDR1 SGHNT, CDR2 YENEEA. DNA of the CDR3: TGTGCCAGCAGCTCCAACAGGGGGCGGGACGAGCAGTACTTC. Amino acid sequence: CASSSNRGRDEQYF.

This chain links TRBV5-1 with TRBJ1-2; D unresolved. The CDR3 loop spans 14 amino acids. Between the trimmed V and J ends, which lost 0 bases and 6 bases, there was a span of 12 bases. The V gene's germline CDR1 is SGHRS and CDR2 YFSETQ. The chain's CDR3 is CASSLDWPKDGYTF. CDR3 sequence (DNA): TGCGCCAGCAGCTTGGATTGGCCAAAGGATGGCTACACCTTC.

The J gene is TRBJ2-7, the V gene TRBV7-9; 7 bases are a match to TRBD2. The J segment lost 5 bases and the V segment lost 1 base, leaving 14 bases of the junction unmatched. CDR3 size: 17 residues. Germline-derived CDR1 and CDR2 are SEHNR and FQNEAQ (reference sequence). The CDR3 reads CASSLESWGGARNEQYF. CDR3 bases: TGTGCCAGCAGCTTAGAGTCCTGGGGAGGGGCTCGCAACGAGCAGTACTTC.

The chain has TRBV6-1 and TRBJ1-6, with unresolved D. CDR1 MNHNS and CDR2 SASEGT come from the germline V gene. V lost 0 bases to trimming and J lost 2 bases, with 8 bases between them. This CDR3 region has 16 residues. Here the CDR3 reads CASSEASPAYNSPLHF. The DNA of the CDR3 is TGTGCCAGCAGTGAAGCAAGTCCAGCCTATAATTCACCCCTCCACTTT.

CDR3 protein: CVRSSRRDRAYNSPLHF. The CDR3 DNA reads TGTGTCAGAAGCTCCCGTCGGGATCGGGCCTATAATTCACCCCTCCACTTT. The rearrangement joins TRBV7-5 to TRBJ1-6. TRBV7-5 is described as a pseudogene. The CDR3 is 17 residues long.

The chain uses TRBV6-1 and TRBJ2-3; tentatively, D is TRBD2 (7 bases). CDR1 and CDR2 from the germline V gene are MNHNS and SASEGT. The CDR3 is made up of 14 amino acids. V lost 6 bases to trimming and J lost 3 bases, with 13 bases between them. For the CDR3, the DNA is TGTGCCAGCAGGGAGGGGGGGGTAACAGATACGCAGTATTTT. This sequence encodes CASREGGVTDTQYF.

The table lists this clone with a count of one. The rearrangement uses TRBV9 and TRBJ2-5, with a tentative D call TRBD2 (6 bases). This CDR3 comprises 15 residues. CDR1 is SGDLS and CDR2 is YYNGEE in the germline V gene. V was cut by 3 bases and J by 5 bases, with 17 bases left in between. The CDR3 loop is CASSGRGSVGETQYF. The CDR3 coding sequence is TGTGCCAGCAGCGGGCGGGGATCTGTGGGTGAGACCCAGTACTTC. Variable domain in full (rest from reference TRBV9 and TRBJ2-5): DSGVTQTPKHLITATGQRVTLRCSPRSGDLSVYWYQQSLDQGLQFLIQYYNGEERAKGNILERFSAQQFPDLHSELNLSSLELGDSALYFCASSGRGSVGETQYFGPGTRLLVL.

J is TRBJ1-2 and V is TRBV5-8, with 8 bases matching TRBD1. The V segment lost 0 bases and the J segment 1 base; nucleotides outside the gene matches: 2. The germline CDR1 and CDR2 sequences are SGHTS and YDEGEE. The CDR3 covers 15 residues. The CDR3 sequence is CASSLAGGFNYGYTF. The CDR3 DNA is TGTGCCAGCAGCTTGGCAGGGGGCTTTAACTATGGCTACACCTTC. The complete variable domain, with remaining parts taken from reference TRBV5-8 and TRBJ1-2, reads EAGVTQSPTHLIKTRGQQATLRCSPISGHTSVYWYQQALGLGLQFLLWYDEGEERNRGNFPPRFSGRQFPNYSSELNVNALELEDSALYLCASSLAGGFNYGYTFGSGTRLTVV.

The chain uses TRBV2 and TRBJ1-5; no reliable D call. V lost 4 bases and J 3 bases, leaving 13 bases between the germline ends. This CDR3 has 15 residues. Germline lookup yields CDR1 SNHLY and CDR2 FYNNEI. CDR3 amino acids: CASSGGIGDNQPQHF. The DNA of the CDR3 is TGTGCCAGCAGTGGAGGGATTGGGGACAATCAGCCCCAGCATTTT.

This chain connects TRBV28 to TRBJ1-1; TRBD1 is a possible D gene (6 bases). Trimming shortened V by 6 bases and J by 4 bases, and 15 bases separated the two germline ends. The CDR3 spans 14 residues. Germline lookup yields CDR1 MDHEN and CDR2 SYDVKM. CDR3 region: CASSNGGVGTEAFF. As DNA, the CDR3 is TGTGCCAGCAGCAATGGGGGCGTTGGCACTGAAGCTTTCTTT.

The chain couples TRBV7-6 to TRBJ2-5; 7 bases align to TRBD2. Germline assignment: CDR1 SGHVS and CDR2 FNYEAQ. The CDR3 length is 16 residues. The V segment lost 2 bases and the J segment 1 base; nucleotides outside the gene matches: 7. The CDR3 DNA is TGTGCCAGCAGCTTAAGGGCTAGCGGTTTCCAAGAGACCCAGTACTTC. Encoded protein: CASSLRASGFQETQYF.

V is TRBV7-9 and J is TRBJ1-2; D remains ambiguous. Germline CDR1 SEHNR, CDR2 FQNEAQ (reference sequence). This CDR3 has 12 residues. Trimming stripped 5 bases from V and 8 bases from J, with 12 bases between. The CDR3 is CASSQTELGYTF. In DNA, the CDR3 is TGTGCCAGCAGCCAAACTGAGTTAGGCTACACCTTC.

The CDR3 protein is CASSEQGRQDTEAFF. The DNA for the CDR3 is TGTGCCAGCAGCGAACAGGGGAGACAGGACACTGAAGCTTTCTTT. The V and J genes are TRBV5-5 and TRBJ1-1; 7 nucleotides agree with TRBD1. This CDR3 contains 15 residues. Unmatched junction bases numbered 9, after V lost 4 bases and J lost 3 bases. Germline V lookup: CDR1 SGHKS, CDR2 YYEKEE (reference sequence).

By proportion, this clone is medium-sized. This rearrangement joins TRBV30 to TRBJ1-1; tentatively, D is TRBD1 (5 bases). The V end lost 0 bases, the J end lost 4 bases, and 12 bases lay between the germline ends. The V gene's germline CDR1 is GTSNPN and CDR2 SVGIG (reference sequence). The CDR3 has 14 residues. CDR3 loop: CAWSVSGAGTEAFF. The DNA of the CDR3 is TGTGCCTGGAGTGTGTCCGGGGCCGGCACTGAAGCTTTCTTT.

The chain employs TRBV11-2 and TRBJ2-5; TRBD2 aligns across 13 bases. The germline V gene has CDR1 SGHAT and CDR2 FQNNGV. V lost 5 bases to trimming and J lost 0 bases; unmatched junction nucleotides: 3. CDR3 size: 16 residues. This CDR3 reads CASSPGLAGYQETQYF. The CDR3 coding sequence is TGTGCCAGCAGCCCGGGACTAGCGGGGTACCAAGAGACCCAGTACTTC.

V usage is TRBV15 and J usage is TRBJ1-3; D gene uncertain. The germline V gene has CDR1 LNHNV and CDR2 YYDKDF (reference sequence). The CDR3 contains 14 residues. The germline V and J ends were trimmed by 0 bases and 0 bases, with 3 bases remaining between them. The CDR3 region is CATSRDLSGNTIYF. Written as DNA, the CDR3 is TGTGCCACCAGCAGAGATCTCTCTGGAAACACCATATATTTT.

The chain has TRBV18 and TRBJ1-3; 7 bases line up with TRBD1. Losses at the gene ends were 3 bases for V and 0 bases for J; bases not matched to a gene: 8. The germline V gene encodes CDR1 KGHSH and CDR2 LQKENI. The CDR3 runs 17 residues. The CDR3 spells CASSPMRDSFSGNTIYF. For the CDR3, the DNA is TGTGCCAGCTCACCTATGAGGGACAGCTTCTCTGGAAACACCATATATTTT.

V usage is TRBV5-1 and J usage is TRBJ2-5, with D unresolved. The CDR3 contains 13 residues. Germline lookup yields CDR1 SGHRS and CDR2 YFSETQ. Trimming removed 5 bases at V and 2 bases at J, with 10 bases between. CDR3: CASSYPGQETQYF. The CDR3, as DNA: TGCGCCAGCAGTTATCCGGGTCAAGAGACCCAGTACTTC.

The chain links TRBV18 to TRBJ1-2; 9 nucleotides line up with TRBD1. Germline V lookup: CDR1 KGHSH, CDR2 LQKENI. The CDR3 totals 19 residues. V trimming: 0 bases; J trimming: 8 bases; junction bases outside the gene matches: 19. The CDR3 region has the DNA TGTGCCAGCTCACCACCGCCCGCCAGTCATCTGGACAGGGGTGGCGGCTACACCTTC. Translating gives CASSPPPASHLDRGGGYTF.

This clone was counted a single time. The chain is built from TRBV4-2 and TRBJ2-3, with a weak D call TRBD1 (5 bases). The V and J ends lost 0 bases and 5 bases respectively, with 18 bases between them. Per the germline V gene, CDR1 is LGHNA and CDR2 is YNFKEQ. The CDR3 covers 17 residues. Written as DNA, the CDR3 is TGTGCCAGCAGCCAAGATATAGGGGCGATGAAGAGAGATACGCAGTATTTT. This gives the protein CASSQDIGAMKRDTQYF.

The chain carries TRBV10-1 and TRBJ2-1; D possibly corresponds to TRBD2 (6 bases). The CDR3 is 14 residues long. V lost 2 bases and J lost 4, with 9 bases in between. Germline CDR1 is WNHNN and CDR2 is SYGVQD (reference sequence). CDR3 protein: CASSERGGYNEQFF. CDR3 DNA sequence: TGCGCCAGCAGTGAGAGGGGAGGTTACAATGAGCAGTTCTTC.

This clone was picked up a small number of times. The chain carries TRBV6-5 and TRBJ1-1; D not certain. Germline V lookup: CDR1 MNHEY, CDR2 SVGAGI. The CDR3 runs to 13 residues. The ends were cut back, 4 bases at V and 3 bases at J, with 9 bases in the middle. CDR3 sequence reads: CASSFAEYTEAFF. The CDR3 DNA follows: TGTGCCAGCAGTTTTGCAGAATACACTGAAGCTTTCTTT.